This is a list of T cell receptor beta chains from one sample in a study of CD4 T cells in relation to SARS-CoV-2 and coronaviruses. Sequenced by immunoSEQ multiplex PCR; TCRdb stores in-frame clones only, minus some. The table includes about 38,000 clones, roughly 73% detected once. The antigens of these receptors remain unknown. The material sequenced was memory CD4+ T cells from PBMCs, cultured in vitro. These receptors were obtained from an adult with COVID-19. Each CDR3 is given with its conserved first and last residue. The order of the fields is D gene, J gene, clone size, V gene, CDR3 length, CDR3 DNA, CDR3 protein. D genes are given only for firm matches. Some rows have no size entry. The others give once, few or many, or a class for an expanded clone.

D gene: TRBD1; J gene: TRBJ2-2; clone size: NA; V gene: TRBV3-1/TRBV3-2; CDR3 length: 15; CDR3 DNA: TGTGCCAGCAGTGATACAGGGGCCTCCACCGGGGAGCTGTTTTTT; CDR3 protein: CASSDTGASTGELFF
D gene: TRBD2; J gene: TRBJ2-1; clone size: NA; V gene: TRBV5-6; CDR3 length: 15; CDR3 DNA: TGTGCCAGCAGCCGGACTAGCGGGTCCTACAATGAGCAGTTCTTC; CDR3 protein: CASSRTSGSYNEQFF
D gene: NA; J gene: TRBJ2-7; clone size: NA; V gene: TRBV5-1; CDR3 length: 16; CDR3 DNA: TGCGCCAGCAGCTTGGCCAGCCGGGGGGCTTCCTACGAGCAGTACTTC; CDR3 protein: CASSLASRGASYEQYF
D gene: NA; J gene: TRBJ2-7; clone size: NA; V gene: TRBV28; CDR3 length: 14; CDR3 DNA: TGTGCCAGCAGTTTACTAAGCGGAAACTACGAGCAGTACTTC; CDR3 protein: CASSLLSGNYEQYF
D gene: NA; J gene: TRBJ2-5; clone size: NA; V gene: TRBV28; CDR3 length: 11; CDR3 DNA: TGTGCCAGCAGTTTACCGAAGACCCAGTACTTC; CDR3 protein: CASSLPKTQYF
D gene: NA; J gene: TRBJ2-2; clone size: NA; V gene: TRBV6-1; CDR3 length: 12; CDR3 DNA: TGTGCCAGCAGTGAAGTAATCGGGGAGCTGTTTTTT; CDR3 protein: CASSEVIGELFF
D gene: NA; J gene: TRBJ2-3; clone size: NA; V gene: TRBV6-6; CDR3 length: 16; CDR3 DNA: TGTGCCAGCAGTTACTTCACTAGCCCCTCCACAGATACGCAGTATTTT; CDR3 protein: CASSYFTSPSTDTQYF
D gene: NA; J gene: TRBJ1-5; clone size: few; V gene: TRBV19; CDR3 length: 12; CDR3 DNA: TGTGCCAGTAGTATAGCTAGGCGCGCCCAGCATTTT; CDR3 protein: CASSIARRAQHF
D gene: NA; J gene: TRBJ1-3; clone size: NA; V gene: TRBV6-5; CDR3 length: 14; CDR3 DNA: TGTGCCAGCAGCAGGGGACAAACTGGAAACACCATATATTTT; CDR3 protein: CASSRGQTGNTIYF
D gene: NA; J gene: TRBJ2-5; clone size: once; V gene: TRBV5-4; CDR3 length: 13; CDR3 DNA: TGTGCCAGCAGGGCCTATACCGCAGAGACCCAGTACTTC; CDR3 protein: CASRAYTAETQYF
D gene: TRBD1; J gene: TRBJ2-5; clone size: NA; V gene: TRBV9; CDR3 length: 16; CDR3 DNA: TGTGCCAGCAGCGTAGCGCCGACAGGGGGCGTTGAGACCCAGTACTTC; CDR3 protein: CASSVAPTGGVETQYF
D gene: NA; J gene: TRBJ1-5; clone size: few; V gene: TRBV6-6; CDR3 length: 18; CDR3 DNA: TGTGCCAGCAGTCCTGGAATAGTAAAGACGCGGCGGTATCAGCCCCAGCATTTT; CDR3 protein: CASSPGIVKTRRYQPQHF
D gene: NA; J gene: TRBJ2-7; clone size: few; V gene: TRBV2; CDR3 length: 13; CDR3 DNA: TGTGCCAGCAGTGACTACGGCGGTTCTGTGCAGTACTTC; CDR3 protein: CASSDYGGSVQYF
D gene: TRBD2; J gene: TRBJ2-3; clone size: NA; V gene: TRBV13; CDR3 length: 18; CDR3 DNA: TGTGCCAGCAGCACATCGAACGGACTAGCGGGAGACCCAGATACGCAGTATTTT; CDR3 protein: CASSTSNGLAGDPDTQYF
D gene: NA; J gene: TRBJ1-1; clone size: NA; V gene: TRBV15; CDR3 length: 13; CDR3 DNA: TGTGCCACCAGCAGAGAAGGGAACACTGAAGCTTTCTTT; CDR3 protein: CATSREGNTEAFF
D gene: NA; J gene: TRBJ2-4; clone size: NA; V gene: TRBV5-6; CDR3 length: 14; CDR3 DNA: TGTGCCAGCAGCTCCAGGGTAATGGGGGAAGACGAGTACTTC; CDR3 protein: CASSSRVMGEDEYF
D gene: NA; J gene: TRBJ2-1; clone size: few; V gene: TRBV2; CDR3 length: 15; CDR3 DNA: TGTGCCAGCAGAGACAGCATGAGCTCCTACAATGAGCAGTTCTTC; CDR3 protein: CASRDSMSSYNEQFF
D gene: NA; J gene: TRBJ1-5; clone size: NA; V gene: TRBV4-1; CDR3 length: 15; CDR3 DNA: TGCGCCAGCAGCCAAGTTGTGGGTAGCAATCAGCCCCAGCATTTT; CDR3 protein: CASSQVVGSNQPQHF
D gene: TRBD1; J gene: TRBJ1-2; clone size: few; V gene: TRBV5-4; CDR3 length: 17; CDR3 DNA: TGTGCCAGCAGCTTTGGGACAGTACGCCTATTATCCTATGGCTACACCTTC; CDR3 protein: CASSFGTVRLLSYGYTF
D gene: NA; J gene: TRBJ2-7; clone size: once; V gene: TRBV7-9; CDR3 length: 16; CDR3 DNA: TGTGCCAGCAGCTCCCCCCGGGACCGCTTATCCTACGAGCAGTACTTC; CDR3 protein: CASSSPRDRLSYEQYF
D gene: NA; J gene: TRBJ1-1; clone size: NA; V gene: TRBV12-3/TRBV12-4; CDR3 length: 13; CDR3 DNA: TGTGCCAGCAGTTTAGCAGGGGACACTGAAGCTTTCTTT; CDR3 protein: CASSLAGDTEAFF
D gene: TRBD1; J gene: TRBJ1-3; clone size: NA; V gene: TRBV19; CDR3 length: 17; CDR3 DNA: TGTGCCAGTAGTCGAGAACCGGGACAGGGTGCTGGAAACACCATATATTTT; CDR3 protein: CASSREPGQGAGNTIYF
D gene: NA; J gene: TRBJ2-7; clone size: NA; V gene: TRBV19; CDR3 length: 14; CDR3 DNA: TGTGCCAGTAAACCGGAACCATCTGGTGACGAGCAGTACTTC; CDR3 protein: CASKPEPSGDEQYF
D gene: NA; J gene: TRBJ2-5; clone size: NA; V gene: TRBV9; CDR3 length: 15; CDR3 DNA: TGTGCCAGCAGCGTCACTTCCGGGAGCCAAGAGACCCAGTACTTC; CDR3 protein: CASSVTSGSQETQYF
D gene: TRBD2; J gene: TRBJ2-5; clone size: NA; V gene: TRBV19; CDR3 length: 16; CDR3 DNA: TGTGCCAGTAGTACTCGACTAGCGGGAGTTGGGGAGACCCAGTACTTC; CDR3 protein: CASSTRLAGVGETQYF
D gene: NA; J gene: TRBJ2-2; clone size: NA; V gene: TRBV21-1; CDR3 length: 19; CDR3 DNA: TGTGCCAGCAGCAAAGAATACTGGACAGGGGGCGTGGGCACCGGGGAGCTGTTTTTT; CDR3 protein: CASSKEYWTGGVGTGELFF
D gene: NA; J gene: TRBJ2-1; clone size: NA; V gene: TRBV5-4; CDR3 length: 12; CDR3 DNA: TGTGCCAGCAGCTTAAGCTACAATGAGCAGTTCTTC; CDR3 protein: CASSLSYNEQFF
D gene: NA; J gene: TRBJ2-5; clone size: NA; V gene: TRBV11-2; CDR3 length: 13; CDR3 DNA: TGTGCCAGCAGGGGAGAGGGCCAAGAGACCCAGTACTTC; CDR3 protein: CASRGEGQETQYF
D gene: NA; J gene: TRBJ1-1; clone size: NA; V gene: TRBV3-1/TRBV3-2; CDR3 length: 14; CDR3 DNA: TGTGCCAGCAGCCGGCCGGAGTTGGGGCCTGAAGCTTTCTTT; CDR3 protein: CASSRPELGPEAFF
D gene: NA; J gene: TRBJ2-1; clone size: large; V gene: TRBV6-6; CDR3 length: 12; CDR3 DNA: TGTGCCAGCAGTTACCAATACAATGAGCAGTTCTTC; CDR3 protein: CASSYQYNEQFF
D gene: NA; J gene: TRBJ2-7; clone size: once; V gene: TRBV6-5; CDR3 length: 15; CDR3 DNA: TGTGCCAGCAGTTACTCGGGTCGGGGTCTCTACGAGCAGTACTTC; CDR3 protein: CASSYSGRGLYEQYF
D gene: TRBD1; J gene: TRBJ2-2; clone size: NA; V gene: TRBV9; CDR3 length: 14; CDR3 DNA: TGTGCCAGCAGAAGGACAGGGGAGACCGGGGAGCTGTTTTTT; CDR3 protein: CASRRTGETGELFF
D gene: TRBD2; J gene: TRBJ2-5; clone size: NA; V gene: TRBV2; CDR3 length: 13; CDR3 DNA: TGTGCCAGCCATCGGGGGGTACAAGAGACCCAGTACTTC; CDR3 protein: CASHRGVQETQYF
D gene: NA; J gene: TRBJ2-7; clone size: NA; V gene: TRBV7-2; CDR3 length: 12; CDR3 DNA: TGTGCCAGCAGTTCCCAAGACTACGAGCAGTACTTC; CDR3 protein: CASSSQDYEQYF
D gene: NA; J gene: TRBJ2-3; clone size: few; V gene: TRBV6-2/TRBV6-3; CDR3 length: 12; CDR3 DNA: TGTGCCAGCAGTTCTACTACAGATACGCAGTATTTT; CDR3 protein: CASSSTTDTQYF
D gene: TRBD2; J gene: TRBJ2-5; clone size: NA; V gene: TRBV28; CDR3 length: 14; CDR3 DNA: TGTGCCAGCAGGTGGACTAGCGGGAAAGAGACCCAGTACTTC; CDR3 protein: CASRWTSGKETQYF
D gene: NA; J gene: TRBJ2-1; clone size: NA; V gene: TRBV7-8; CDR3 length: 13; CDR3 DNA: TGTGCCAGCAGCTTAGTAGCTCACAATGAGCAGTTCTTC; CDR3 protein: CASSLVAHNEQFF
D gene: NA; J gene: TRBJ1-5; clone size: NA; V gene: TRBV28; CDR3 length: 12; CDR3 DNA: TGTGCCAGCAGTCCCCCCTCCCCGCCCCAGCATTTT; CDR3 protein: CASSPPSPPQHF
D gene: NA; J gene: TRBJ2-7; clone size: NA; V gene: TRBV6-5; CDR3 length: 13; CDR3 DNA: TGTGCCACCCAGAGTAGCGTCTCCTACGAGCAGTACTTC; CDR3 protein: CATQSSVSYEQYF
D gene: TRBD1; J gene: TRBJ2-1; clone size: NA; V gene: TRBV2; CDR3 length: 11; CDR3 DNA: TGTGCCAGCTCAGGGGGCCATGAGCAGTTCTTC; CDR3 protein: CASSGGHEQFF
D gene: NA; J gene: TRBJ2-7; clone size: NA; V gene: TRBV27; CDR3 length: 15; CDR3 DNA: TGTGCCAGCAGGAGGGATTTCCAAAGCTCCTACGAGCAGTACTTC; CDR3 protein: CASRRDFQSSYEQYF
D gene: TRBD1; J gene: TRBJ2-2; clone size: once; V gene: TRBV6-5; CDR3 length: 15; CDR3 DNA: TGTGCCAGCATACAGGACAGGGGGGTCACCGGGGAGCTGTTTTTT; CDR3 protein: CASIQDRGVTGELFF
D gene: NA; J gene: TRBJ2-5; clone size: NA; V gene: TRBV18; CDR3 length: 14; CDR3 DNA: TGTGCCAGCTCACCACTCGAGAGTCCGGAGACCCAGTACTTC; CDR3 protein: CASSPLESPETQYF
D gene: TRBD2; J gene: TRBJ2-3; clone size: NA; V gene: TRBV11-3; CDR3 length: 16; CDR3 DNA: TGTGCCAGCAGCTTGTCGACTAGCGGTAGCACAGATACGCAGTATTTT; CDR3 protein: CASSLSTSGSTDTQYF
D gene: NA; J gene: TRBJ1-3; clone size: NA; V gene: TRBV5-1; CDR3 length: 15; CDR3 DNA: TGCGCCAGCAGCCCGGGGGGGGGTGCTGGAAACACCATATATTTT; CDR3 protein: CASSPGGGAGNTIYF
D gene: TRBD2; J gene: TRBJ2-5; clone size: NA; V gene: TRBV4-1; CDR3 length: 20; CDR3 DNA: TGCGCCAGCAGCCCGATGGGACTAGCGGGAGGGCCCGTTATGGTAGAGACCCAGTACTTC; CDR3 protein: CASSPMGLAGGPVMVETQYF
D gene: NA; J gene: TRBJ2-6; clone size: NA; V gene: TRBV6-5; CDR3 length: 14; CDR3 DNA: TGTGCCAGCCTGCCGTTTCGTGGGGCCAACGTCCTGACTTTC; CDR3 protein: CASLPFRGANVLTF
D gene: TRBD1; J gene: TRBJ2-7; clone size: NA; V gene: TRBV5-1; CDR3 length: 14; CDR3 DNA: TGCGCCAGCAGCACAGGACAGGGGGGGAACGAGCAGTACTTC; CDR3 protein: CASSTGQGGNEQYF
D gene: TRBD2; J gene: TRBJ2-1; clone size: NA; V gene: TRBV6-6; CDR3 length: 15; CDR3 DNA: TGTGCCAGCAGTTTCGGACTAGCGGGAGAGCGGGAGCAGTTCTTC; CDR3 protein: CASSFGLAGEREQFF